This TCR beta chain emerged from a study of PD-1 blockade in classical Hodgkin lymphoma. Study-wide results and limits: Repertoires differed for reasons still undefined, possibly disease activity or prior therapy. Complete responders' diversity at baseline resembled that of newly diagnosed patients.

Profiled with immunoSEQ multiplex PCR; TCRdb holds only in-frame clones, not every one. The table shows about 24,000 clones, with more than 70% occurring only once. Stated time point: cycle 4 day 1 (C4D1), after 6 weeks of nivolumab. Patients all relapsed after autologous stem cell transplantation, and there was variation in brentuximab vedotin exposure. Each best response was a complete response, a partial response or progressive disease. On this clone: The antigen is undetermined.

The CDR3 totals 12 residues. Trimming took off 1 base at V and 6 bases at J, with 7 bases between the two ends. CDR1 is LNHDA and CDR2 is SQIVND in the germline V gene (reference sequence). The material was peripheral blood mononuclear cells (PBMCs), obtained before the fourth cycle of nivolumab. This TCR was sampled from a human donor with classical Hodgkin lymphoma. The chain has TRBV19 and TRBJ2-7, with D uncertain. CDR3 protein: CASSIGLGEQYF. In DNA form, the CDR3 reads TGTGCCAGTAGTATAGGCCTCGGCGAGCAGTACTTC. The full variable domain, completed using reference TRBV19 and TRBJ2-7, is DGGITQSPKYLFRKEGQNVTLSCEQNLNHDAMYWYRQDPGQGLRLIYYSQIVNDFQKGDIAEGYSVSREKKESFPLTVTSAQKNPTAFYLCASSIGLGEQYFGPGTRLTVT.